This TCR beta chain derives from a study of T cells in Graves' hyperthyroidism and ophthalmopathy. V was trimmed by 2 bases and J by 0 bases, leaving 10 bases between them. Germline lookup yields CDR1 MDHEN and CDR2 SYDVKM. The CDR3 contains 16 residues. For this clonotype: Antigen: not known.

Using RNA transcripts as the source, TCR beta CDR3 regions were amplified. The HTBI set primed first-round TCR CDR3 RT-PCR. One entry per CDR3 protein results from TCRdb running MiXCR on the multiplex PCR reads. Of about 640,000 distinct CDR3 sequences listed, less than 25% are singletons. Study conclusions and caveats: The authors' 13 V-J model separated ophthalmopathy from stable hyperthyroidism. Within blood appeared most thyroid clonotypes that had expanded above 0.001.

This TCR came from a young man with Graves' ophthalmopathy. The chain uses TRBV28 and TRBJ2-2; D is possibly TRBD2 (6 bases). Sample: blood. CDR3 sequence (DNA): TGTGCCAGCAGTTTAGTAGCGGTCTCGAACACCGGGGAGCTGTTTTTT. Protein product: CASSLVAVSNTGELFF.